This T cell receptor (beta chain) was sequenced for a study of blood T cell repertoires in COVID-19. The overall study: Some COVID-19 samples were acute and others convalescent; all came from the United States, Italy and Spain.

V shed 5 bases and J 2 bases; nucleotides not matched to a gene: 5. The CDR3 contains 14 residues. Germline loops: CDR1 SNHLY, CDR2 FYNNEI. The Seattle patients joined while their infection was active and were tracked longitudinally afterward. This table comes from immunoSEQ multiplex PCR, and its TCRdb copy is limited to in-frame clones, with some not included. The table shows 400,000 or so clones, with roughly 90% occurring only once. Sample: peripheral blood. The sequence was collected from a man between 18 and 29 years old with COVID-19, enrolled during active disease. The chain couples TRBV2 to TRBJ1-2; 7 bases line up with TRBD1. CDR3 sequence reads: CASSRQGGNYGYTF. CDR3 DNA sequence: TGTGCCAGCAGTCGACAGGGAGGCAACTATGGCTACACCTTC.